A selection of T cell receptor beta chains follows, all from one sample in a study of cytomegalovirus exposure and HLA in healthy donors. The repertoire was sequenced with immunoSEQ multiplex PCR; TCRdb's copy has only in-frame clones and lacks some. The table lists fewer than 150,000 clones, 73% of them singletons. Specimen: PBMCs. These receptors were taken from a human donor in good health. Each CDR3 is given with its conserved first and last residue. The D gene is left open where the match is weak. Some rows mark clone size as missing; the rest say once, few, many or name a class of expanded clone.

clone size	D gene	V gene	J gene	CDR3 DNA	CDR3 protein
.	.	TRBV7-8	TRBJ2-6	TGTGCCAGCAGCTTAGTACGGGGATCTGGGGCCAACGTCCTGACTTTC	CASSLVRGSGANVLTF
.	TRBD1	TRBV7-9	TRBJ1-2	TGTGCCAGCAGCGGGACAGGGAACTATGGCTACACCTTC	CASSGTGNYGYTF
.	.	TRBV6-5	TRBJ1-5	TGTGCCAGCAGACCAGGGAGCGGGGACCCCCAGCATTTT	CASRPGSGDPQHF
.	.	TRBV7-2	TRBJ2-7	TGTGCCAGCAGCTTAGACGCGTCCCCCTACGAGCAGTACTTC	CASSLDASPYEQYF
.	TRBD2	TRBV28	TRBJ2-3	TGTGCCAGCAGTTTTCAGCGGGGGGGCTTAGCAACAGATACGCAGTATTTT	CASSFQRGGLATDTQYF
.	.	TRBV9	TRBJ2-1	TGTGCCAGCAGCGTAGCGGAGGCATCCTACAATGAGCAGTTCTTC	CASSVAEASYNEQFF
.	.	TRBV4-1	TRBJ2-5	TGCGCCAGCAGCCAACCGGGACAAGAGACCCAGTACTTC	CASSQPGQETQYF
.	TRBD1	TRBV9	TRBJ2-7	TGTGCCAGCAGCCGGGACAGAAACTACGAGCAGTACTTC	CASSRDRNYEQYF
.	.	TRBV4-1	TRBJ2-5	TGCGCCAGCAGCCAGCGGGACAGCCACTATCGGGAGCAGTACTTC	CASSQRDSHYREQYF
.	TRBD2	TRBV2	TRBJ2-3	TGTGCCAGCAGTCTCTTCGGGGGAGCGGGGAAAGATACGCAGTATTTT	CASSLFGGAGKDTQYF
.	.	TRBV5-4	TRBJ1-1	TGTGCCAGCAGCTCCGGGTTATCATCAAACACTGAAGCTTTCTTT	CASSSGLSSNTEAFF
few	.	TRBV15	TRBJ1-4	TGTGCCACCAGCAGAGTTAAGGTCGGGTGGAATGAAAAACTGTTTTTT	CATSRVKVGWNEKLFF
.	.	TRBV9	TRBJ2-5	TGTGCCAGCAGCCCACCCGAGGAATTTGGAGAGACCCAGTACTTC	CASSPPEEFGETQYF
.	.	TRBV27	TRBJ2-1	TGTGCCAGCAGTTTATTAGCGTCTCCCTACAATGAGCAGTTCTTC	CASSLLASPYNEQFF
few	.	TRBV6-1	TRBJ2-2	TGTGCCAGCAGTGAATTTGGCAGGGCGAACACCGGGGAGCTGTTTTTT	CASSEFGRANTGELFF
.	.	TRBV4-1	TRBJ2-7	TGCGCCAGCAGCCATCAAGTCGGCTCCTACGAGCAGTACTTC	CASSHQVGSYEQYF
.	TRBD1	TRBV6-6	TRBJ2-2	TGTGCCAGCAGTTACTCCCTAACAGGGGGCCACGGGGAGCTGTTTTTT	CASSYSLTGGHGELFF
.	.	TRBV6-1	TRBJ2-7	TGTGCCAGCAGTGAAGCCGGGGGATACTACGAGCAGTACTTC	CASSEAGGYYEQYF
.	.	TRBV13	TRBJ2-3	TGTGCCAGCAGCTTAAAGGCTAGCGGCACAGATACGCAGTATTTT	CASSLKASGTDTQYF
.	.	TRBV19	TRBJ2-1	TGTGCCAGTAGTACCGGGACAACAAATGAGCAGTTCTTC	CASSTGTTNEQFF